These T cell receptor beta chains were read from a single sample in a study of blood T cells in healthy people across ages. TCRdb independently ran MiXCR on the 5' RACE reads; one entry per CDR3 protein. The sample lists around 1,500,000 distinct CDR3 sequences, roughly 40% seen once, with 7% to 9.5% in the top ten. The sample comprised blood. The receptor set was obtained from a woman between 18 and 29 years old in good health. CDR3s include the opening cysteine and the closing phenylalanine or tryptophan. D genes are given only for firm matches. Some rows have no size entry. The others give once, few or many, or a class for an expanded clone.

j_call v_call d_call clone_size cdr3_nt cdr3_aa
TRBJ2-6 TRBV3-1 TRBD1 - TGTGCCAGCATGGCAGGGGGCTCTGGGGCCAACGTCCTGACTTTC CASMAGGSGANVLTF
TRBJ1-2 TRBV28 TRBD1 - TGTGCCAGCAGTCCTCGGACAGGGGATAACTATGGCTACACCTTC CASSPRTGDNYGYTF
TRBJ2-1 TRBV12-3/TRBV12-4 - - TGTGCCAGCAGAGGCTTGTATGGGCAGTTCTTC CASRGLYGQFF
TRBJ2-1 TRBV12-3/TRBV12-4 - few TGTGCCAGCAGTTTAGGCCTCCCGGGGGATGAGCAGTTCTTC CASSLGLPGDEQFF
TRBJ2-7 TRBV15 TRBD1 once TGTGCCACCAGCAGGCCTGGGACAGGTTACAATGAGCAGTACTTC CATSRPGTGYNEQYF
TRBJ2-2 TRBV7-9 - - TGTGCCAGCAGCTTAGAGGGACATGAGCTGTTTTTT CASSLEGHELFF
TRBJ2-5 TRBV4-2 - - TGTGCCAGAAGCCAAGTTGGCAACCAAGAGACCCAGTACTTC CARSQVGNQETQYF
TRBJ2-1 TRBV3-1 - - TGTGCCAGCAGCCAATTCGGGGTTGGTTATGAGCAGTTCTTC CASSQFGVGYEQFF
TRBJ2-3 TRBV29-1 - - TGCAGCGGGGGAATGGGAGATACGCAGTATTTT CSGGMGDTQYF
TRBJ1-1 TRBV6-5 - - TGTGCCAGCAGTTACCAGGAAGGGTACACTGAAGCTTTCTTT CASSYQEGYTEAFF
TRBJ2-5 TRBV7-2 TRBD2 - TGTGCCAGCAGCTTAGTCGCGGGAGGGGGCCAAGAGACCCAGTACTTC CASSLVAGGGQETQYF
TRBJ2-7 TRBV13 - - TGTGCCAGCAGCGGATACAAATCTGGCTACGAGCAGTACTTC CASSGYKSGYEQYF
TRBJ2-5 TRBV3-1 - few TGTGCCAGCAGCCAATCCGGTACTGTTAAAGAGACCCAGTACTTC CASSQSGTVKETQYF
TRBJ2-3 TRBV25-1 - many TGTGCCAGCAGCTCCGATACGCAGTATTTT CASSSDTQYF
TRBJ1-5 TRBV10-3 TRBD1 - TGTGCCTCCGGGACAGGGCAAAATGATCAGCCCCAGCATTTT CASGTGQNDQPQHF
TRBJ2-1 TRBV7-2 TRBD2 few TGTGCCAGCTCCGGGACTAGCGGGAGCCCCCTCAATGAGCAGTTCTTC CASSGTSGSPLNEQFF
TRBJ2-7 TRBV25-1 TRBD2 - TGTGCCAGCACGCGGGAGAGGTACAATGAGCAGTACTTC CASTRERYNEQYF
TRBJ1-1 TRBV4-2 - - TGTGCCAGCAGCCAAGAACACGAGAACGCTGAAGCTTTCTTT CASSQEHENAEAFF
TRBJ2-7 TRBV7-6 TRBD2 - TGTGCCAGCAGCTTAGTGGCTAGCGGGGGCCTTACCTACGAGCAGTACTTC CASSLVASGGLTYEQYF
TRBJ2-1 TRBV7-9 - - TGTGCCATCCAGGTGGGGGAATTACCGTTCTTC CAIQVGELPFF
TRBJ2-3 TRBV20-1 - many TGCAGTGCCACTACGAGCCCCACAGATACGCAGTATTTT CSATTSPTDTQYF
TRBJ2-3 TRBV20-1 TRBD1 - TGCAGTGCTATGGGACAGTCCACAGATACGCAGTATTTT CSAMGQSTDTQYF
TRBJ1-2 TRBV6-1 - - TGTGCCACCAATAAGGGGCTAGATCGCTACACCTTC CATNKGLDRYTF
TRBJ2-5 TRBV11-2 - - TGTGCCAGCAGCTTTGGTCAGTTAGAGACCCAGTACTTC CASSFGQLETQYF
TRBJ2-3 TRBV20-1 TRBD1 - TGCAGTGCTCCGACATCGGGACAGATGAGCACAGATACGCAGTATTTT CSAPTSGQMSTDTQYF
TRBJ2-2 TRBV12-3/TRBV12-4 - - TGTGCCAGCGTGGGAAACGCCGCTACTTCAAGCCAAAGCTCCCCCGGGGAGCTGTTTTTT CASVGNAATSSQSSPGELFF
TRBJ2-5 TRBV27 - - TGTGCCAGCAGTTTCAGCGGAGATTACAATGAGCAGTACTTC CASSFSGDYNEQYF
TRBJ2-5 TRBV3-1 TRBD2 - TGTGCCAGCAGCCCACACATGACTAGCGGACAAGAGACCCAGTACTTC CASSPHMTSGQETQYF
TRBJ2-1 TRBV6-5 TRBD2 - TGTGCCAGCAGTTACGGGACCCCTAGCGGTACCTACAATGAGCAGTTCTTC CASSYGTPSGTYNEQFF
TRBJ2-7 TRBV29-1 - - TGCAGCGTGCCCTGGGGGGAGACCCCGTACTTC CSVPWGETPYF